Following are 6 T cell receptor beta chains from one sample sequenced in a study of immune evolution from preneoplasia to lung adenocarcinoma. Sequencing used immunoSEQ multiplex PCR; TCRdb keeps in-frame clones, though not all of them. Here the sample spans approximately 6,700 clones, roughly four fifths being singletons. Specimen: FFPE minimally invasive lung adenocarcinoma tissue. The source is a person in their sixties or seventies with lung adenocarcinoma.

The rearrangement links TRBV29-1 to TRBJ2-7; the D gene could be TRBD1 or TRBD2 (5 bases each). CDR1 and CDR2 (germline): SQVTM, ANQGSEA. The CDR3 length is 13 residues. Between the trimmed V and J ends, which lost 3 bases and 5 bases, there was a span of 14 bases. CDR3 residues: CSVDGTGGHEQYF. The CDR3 nucleotides are TGCAGCGTTGACGGGACGGGCGGCCACGAGCAGTACTTC.

CDR3 DNA sequence: TGCAGTGCTGAGCAAGAGACCCAGTACTTC. Translating it yields CSAEQETQYF. The chain employs TRBV20-1 and TRBJ2-5, with D uncertain. Germline V gives CDR1 DFQATT, CDR2 SNEGSKA (reference sequence). CDR3 length: 10 amino acids. Trimming took off 5 bases at V and 2 bases at J, with 3 bases between the two ends.

The chain couples TRBV4-1 to TRBJ1-5; D is perhaps TRBD1 (6 bases). Germline assignment: CDR1 MGHRA and CDR2 YSYEKL. Deletions cut 0 bases from V and 6 bases from J, with 12 bases between. The CDR3 spans 15 residues. The CDR3 is CASSQEMGAGQPQHF. The CDR3 region has the DNA TGCGCCAGCAGCCAAGAAATGGGGGCTGGTCAGCCCCAGCATTTT.

The rearrangement joins TRBV15 to TRBJ1-2, with a possible D match to TRBD1 (6 bases). V was clipped by 0 bases and J by 8 bases, with 13 bases between them. Germline CDR1 reads LNHNV; CDR2 reads YYDKDF (reference sequence). The CDR3 consists of 14 residues. The CDR3 bases are TGTGCCACCAGCAGAGACGACAGGACCGGCGGCTACACCTTC. The encoded protein is CATSRDDRTGGYTF. Supplemented by reference TRBV15 and TRBJ1-2, the full variable domain reads DAMVIQNPRYQVTQFGKPVTLSCSQTLNHNVMYWYQQKSSQAPKLLFHYYDKDFNNEADTPDNFQSRRPNTSFCFLDIRSPGLGDTAMYLCATSRDDRTGGYTFGSGTRLTVV.

This clone is medium-sized in the sample. The chain has TRBV28 and TRBJ2-3, with 7 bases identical to TRBD2. Germline assignment: CDR1 MDHEN and CDR2 SYDVKM. Trimming cost V 10 bases and J 1 base; bases outside gene matches: 14. The CDR3 is 16 residues long. CDR3 DNA: TGTGCCACCTACGGGGGGATACAATCTGGCACAGATACGCAGTATTTT. This encodes CATYGGIQSGTDTQYF.

This CDR3 reads CASSETGGPYNEQFF. The CDR3 coding sequence is TGCGCCAGCAGTGAGACAGGGGGCCCCTACAATGAGCAGTTCTTC. The V call is TRBV10-1, the J call TRBJ2-1, with 9 bases identical to TRBD1. Trimming at V came to 2 bases and at J to 2 bases, leaving 1 base not matched to a gene. The CDR3 has 15 amino acids. CDR1 WNHNN and CDR2 SYGVQD come from the germline V gene (reference sequence).